The next 9 T cell receptor beta chains were all read from a single sample in a study of T-cell memory formation after mild COVID-19. TCRdb used MiXCR to reprocess the 5' RACE reads, holding one entry per CDR3 protein. The repertoire has 350,000 to 450,000 distinct CDR3 sequences, approximately 24% of them found once; the top ten carry about 8.7%. Sequenced: PBMCs or a T cell subset sorted from them (not recorded which). Receptors were obtained from an adult woman who had mild COVID-19 (a few samples of this study predate the infection). Cell type and time point are not known.

The CDR3 nucleotides are TGTGCCAGCAGCCCCTCTTCGGGGGGCGAGCAGTACTTC. Translated, it gives CASSPSSGGEQYF. This chain links TRBV9 with TRBJ2-7; 7 nucleotides line up with TRBD2. CDR1 and CDR2 from the germline V gene are SGDLS and YYNGEE. V dropped 4 bases and J dropped 6; count of bases not matched to a gene: 7. This CDR3 has 13 residues.

This chain links TRBV10-3 with TRBJ1-2; 10 nucleotides align to TRBD1. Germline CDR1 reads ENHRY; CDR2 reads SYGVKD. J was trimmed by 6 bases and V by 6 bases; bases with no gene match: 10. This CDR3 contains 15 residues. This chain's CDR3 is CAISVIPGQGNGYTF. Written as DNA, the CDR3 is TGTGCCATCAGCGTGATCCCGGGACAGGGGAATGGCTACACCTTC.

The rearrangement uses TRBV5-1 and TRBJ2-1; a possible D gene is TRBD2 (7 bases). This CDR3 comprises 15 residues. The germline CDR1 and CDR2 sequences are SGHRS and YFSETQ. The germline V and J ends were trimmed by 7 bases and 1 base, with 15 bases remaining between them. The CDR3 sequence: CASRVGGLSYNEQFF. The CDR3 DNA follows: TGCGCCAGCCGAGTGGGGGGGCTTTCCTACAATGAGCAGTTCTTC. Variable domain in full (rest from reference TRBV5-1 and TRBJ2-1): KAGVTQTPRYLIKTRGQQVTLSCSPISGHRSVSWYQQTPGQGLQFLFEYFSETQRNKGNFPGRFSGRQFSNSRSEMNVSTLELGDSALYLCASRVGGLSYNEQFFGPGTRLTVL.

This clonotype was seen only a few times. The J gene is TRBJ2-2, the V gene TRBV18; tentatively, D is TRBD1 (6 bases). Trimming left V 3 bases short and J 0 bases short, with 14 bases between. CDR1 is KGHSH and CDR2 is LQKENI in the germline V gene. The CDR3 has 17 residues. Written as DNA, the CDR3 is TGTGCCAGCTCACCGAGAACTACAGGGTCGAACACCGGGGAGCTGTTTTTT. Its translation: CASSPRTTGSNTGELFF.

This clonotype was detected a few times. The chain combines TRBV7-9 with TRBJ2-3; no clear D gene. CDR1 SEHNR and CDR2 FQNEAQ come from the germline V gene (reference sequence). The V end was cut by 8 bases, the J end by 3 bases, with 21 bases between. The CDR3 has 16 residues. CDR3 in amino acids: CASGIPGPRKTDTQYF. Written as DNA, the CDR3 is TGTGCCAGCGGCATTCCCGGGCCCCGCAAGACAGATACGCAGTATTTT.

This chain joins TRBV27 and TRBJ2-7; the D gene is possibly TRBD2 (5 bases). Germline V gene data show CDR1 as MNHEY and CDR2 as SMNVEV (reference sequence). The CDR3 consists of 14 residues. V gave up 7 bases and J gave up 7 bases, with 20 bases separating them. CDR3 residues: CASKELVISSEQYF. The CDR3 DNA follows: TGTGCCAGCAAAGAACTAGTGATCTCTTCGGAGCAGTACTTC.

Many counts were recorded for this clonotype. V and J are TRBV7-8 and TRBJ1-3; D is unclear. Germline values: CDR1 SGHVS, CDR2 FQNEAQ. The CDR3 covers 13 residues. V was trimmed by 5 bases and J by 4 bases, leaving 9 bases between them. The CDR3 DNA reads TGTGCCAGCAGCCCCCCTGGAGGAAACACCATATATTTT. Translating it yields CASSPPGGNTIYF.

As regards this clonotype: The CDR3 ends on some other residue instead of the conserved phenylalanine or tryptophan, so this is likely a read error. The chain links TRBV19 to TRBJ2-7; 7 bases are a match to TRBD1. The CDR3 has 14 amino acids. CDR1 and CDR2 (germline): LNHDA, SQIVND (reference sequence). J was trimmed by 3 bases and V by 5 bases; bases with no gene match: 7. The CDR3 loop is CASSFRDSRYEQYL. CDR3 nucleotides: TGTGCCAGTAGTTTTCGGGACAGCCGCTACGAGCAGTACTTA.

This clonotype was counted a few times. The chain combines TRBV2 with TRBJ2-1, with TRBD1 as a possible D gene (6 bases). This CDR3 is 15 amino acids long. The ends were cut back, 4 bases at V and 6 bases at J, with 16 bases in the middle. CDR1 is SNHLY and CDR2 is FYNNEI in the germline V gene. CDR3 nucleotide sequence: TGTGCCAGCAGTGTAGAGGCAGGGGTGATCAATGAGCAGTTCTTC. Encoded protein: CASSVEAGVINEQFF.